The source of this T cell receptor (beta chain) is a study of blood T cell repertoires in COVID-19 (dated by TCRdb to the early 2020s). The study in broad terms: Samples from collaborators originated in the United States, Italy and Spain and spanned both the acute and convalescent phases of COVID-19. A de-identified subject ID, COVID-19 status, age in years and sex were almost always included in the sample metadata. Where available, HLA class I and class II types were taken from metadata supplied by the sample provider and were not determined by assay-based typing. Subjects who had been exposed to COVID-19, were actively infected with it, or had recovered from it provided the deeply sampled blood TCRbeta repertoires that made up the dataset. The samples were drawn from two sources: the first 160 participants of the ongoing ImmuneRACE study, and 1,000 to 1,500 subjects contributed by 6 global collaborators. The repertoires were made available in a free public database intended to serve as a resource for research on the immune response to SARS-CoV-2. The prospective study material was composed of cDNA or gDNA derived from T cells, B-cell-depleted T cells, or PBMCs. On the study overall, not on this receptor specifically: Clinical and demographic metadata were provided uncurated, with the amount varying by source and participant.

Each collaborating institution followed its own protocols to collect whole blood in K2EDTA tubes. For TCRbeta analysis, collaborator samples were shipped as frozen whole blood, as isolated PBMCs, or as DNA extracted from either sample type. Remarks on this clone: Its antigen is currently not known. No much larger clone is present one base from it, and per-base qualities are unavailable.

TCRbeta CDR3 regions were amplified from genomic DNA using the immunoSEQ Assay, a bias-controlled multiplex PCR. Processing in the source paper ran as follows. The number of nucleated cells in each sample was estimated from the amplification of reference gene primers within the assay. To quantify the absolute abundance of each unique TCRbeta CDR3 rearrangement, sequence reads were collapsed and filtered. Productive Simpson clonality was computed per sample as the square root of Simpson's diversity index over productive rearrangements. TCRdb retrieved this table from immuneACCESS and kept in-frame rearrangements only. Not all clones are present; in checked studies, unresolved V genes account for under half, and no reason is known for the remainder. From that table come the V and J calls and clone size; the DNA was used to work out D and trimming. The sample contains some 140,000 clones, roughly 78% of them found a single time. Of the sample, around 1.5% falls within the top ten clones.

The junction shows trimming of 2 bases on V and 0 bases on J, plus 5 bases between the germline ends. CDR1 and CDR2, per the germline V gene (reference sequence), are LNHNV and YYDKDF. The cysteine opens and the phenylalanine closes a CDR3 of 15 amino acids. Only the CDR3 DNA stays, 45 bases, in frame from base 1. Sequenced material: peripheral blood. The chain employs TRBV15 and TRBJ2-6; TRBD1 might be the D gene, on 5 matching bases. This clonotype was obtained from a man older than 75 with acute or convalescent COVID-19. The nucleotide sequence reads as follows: TGTGCCACCAGCAGACAGGGCTCTGGGGCCAACGTCCTGACTTTC. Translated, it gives CATSRQGSGANVLTF.